The following is a T cell receptor beta chain sequence with its context. V lost 8 bases, J lost 1 base, and 9 bases lay in between. This CDR3 has 12 residues. The V gene's germline CDR1 is SGDLS and CDR2 YYNGEE. These data belong to a study of T cell changes during pregnancy in multiple sclerosis. TCRdb's copy holds only in-frame clones and misses some; the assay was immunoSEQ multiplex PCR. The table has tens of thousands of clones, around 92% seen once. The sequence derives from a female donor in good health, enrolled as a control in a pregnancy study. Source: peripheral blood, taken after pregnancy. The chain combines TRBV9 with TRBJ1-1; tentatively, D is TRBD1 (5 bases). CDR3 amino acids: CASAQENTEAFF. CDR3 coding DNA: TGTGCCAGTGCACAGGAGAACACTGAAGCTTTCTTT.